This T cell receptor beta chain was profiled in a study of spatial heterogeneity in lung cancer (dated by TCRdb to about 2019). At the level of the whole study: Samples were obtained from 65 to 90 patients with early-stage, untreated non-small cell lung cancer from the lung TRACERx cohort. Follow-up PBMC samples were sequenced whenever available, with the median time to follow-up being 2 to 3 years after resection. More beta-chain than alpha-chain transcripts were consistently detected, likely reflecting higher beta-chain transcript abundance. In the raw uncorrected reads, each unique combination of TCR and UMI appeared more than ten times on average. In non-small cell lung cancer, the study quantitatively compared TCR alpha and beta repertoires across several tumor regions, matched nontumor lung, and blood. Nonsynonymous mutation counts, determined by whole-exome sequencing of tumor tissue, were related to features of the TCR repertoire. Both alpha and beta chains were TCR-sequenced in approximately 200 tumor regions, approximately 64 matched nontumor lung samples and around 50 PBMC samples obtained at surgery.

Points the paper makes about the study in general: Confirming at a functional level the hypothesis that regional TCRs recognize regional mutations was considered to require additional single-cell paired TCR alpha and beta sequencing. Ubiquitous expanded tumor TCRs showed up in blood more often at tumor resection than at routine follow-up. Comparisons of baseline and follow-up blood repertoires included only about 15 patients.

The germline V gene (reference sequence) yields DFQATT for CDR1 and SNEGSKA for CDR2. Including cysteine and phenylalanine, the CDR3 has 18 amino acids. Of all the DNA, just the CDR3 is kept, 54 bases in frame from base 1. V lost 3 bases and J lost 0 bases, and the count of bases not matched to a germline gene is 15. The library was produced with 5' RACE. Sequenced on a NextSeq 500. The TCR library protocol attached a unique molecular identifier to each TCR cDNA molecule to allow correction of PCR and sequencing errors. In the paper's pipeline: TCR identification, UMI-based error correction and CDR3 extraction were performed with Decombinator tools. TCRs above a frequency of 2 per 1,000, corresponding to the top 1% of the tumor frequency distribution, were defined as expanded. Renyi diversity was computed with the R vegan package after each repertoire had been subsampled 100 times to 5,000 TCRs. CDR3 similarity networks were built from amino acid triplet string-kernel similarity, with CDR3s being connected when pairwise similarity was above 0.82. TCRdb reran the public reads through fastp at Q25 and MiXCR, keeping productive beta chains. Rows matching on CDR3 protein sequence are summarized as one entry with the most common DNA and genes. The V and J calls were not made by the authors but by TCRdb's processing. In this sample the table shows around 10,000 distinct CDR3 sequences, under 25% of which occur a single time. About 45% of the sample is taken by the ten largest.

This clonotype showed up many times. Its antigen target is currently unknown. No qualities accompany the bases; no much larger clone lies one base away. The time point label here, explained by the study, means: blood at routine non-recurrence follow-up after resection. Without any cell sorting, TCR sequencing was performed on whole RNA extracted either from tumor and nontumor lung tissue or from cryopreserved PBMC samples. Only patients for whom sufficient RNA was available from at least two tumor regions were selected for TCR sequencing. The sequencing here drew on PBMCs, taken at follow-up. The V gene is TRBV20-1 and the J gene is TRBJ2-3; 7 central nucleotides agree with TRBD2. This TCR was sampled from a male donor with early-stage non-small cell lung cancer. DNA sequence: TGCAGTGCTAGGGCCGGACTGGGGCGGGGGTTAAGCACAGATACGCAGTATTTT. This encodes CSARAGLGRGLSTDTQYF.